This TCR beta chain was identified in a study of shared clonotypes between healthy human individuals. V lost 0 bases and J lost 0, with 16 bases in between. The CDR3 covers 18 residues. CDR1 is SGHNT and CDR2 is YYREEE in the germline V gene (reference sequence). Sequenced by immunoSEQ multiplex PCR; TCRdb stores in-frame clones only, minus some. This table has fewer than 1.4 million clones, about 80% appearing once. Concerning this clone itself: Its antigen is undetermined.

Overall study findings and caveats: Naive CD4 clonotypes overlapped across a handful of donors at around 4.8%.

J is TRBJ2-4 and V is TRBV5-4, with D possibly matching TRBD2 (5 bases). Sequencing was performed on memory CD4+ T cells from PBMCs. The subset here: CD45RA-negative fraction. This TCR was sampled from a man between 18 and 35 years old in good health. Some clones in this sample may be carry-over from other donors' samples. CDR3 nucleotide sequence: TGTGCCAGCAGCTTGGCACCAGAGGGCATTATAGCCAAAAACATTCAGTACTTC. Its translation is CASSLAPEGIIAKNIQYF. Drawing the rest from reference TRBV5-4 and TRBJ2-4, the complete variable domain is ETGVTQSPTHLIKTRGQQVTLRCSSQSGHNTVSWYQQALGQGPQFIFQYYREEENGRGNFPPRFSGLQFPNYSSELNVNALELDDSALYLCASSLAPEGIIAKNIQYFGAGTRLSVL.